This T cell receptor (beta chain) is drawn from a study of control samples from healthy donors and cancer patients. Here immunoSEQ multiplex PCR was the method, and the copy in TCRdb shows in-frame clones only, minus some. This sample has roughly 24,000 clones, with around 83% found just once. The ends were cut back, 1 base at V and 4 bases at J, with 11 bases in the middle. Germline V lookup: CDR1 LGHDT, CDR2 YNNKEL (reference sequence). The CDR3 runs to 15 residues. The receptor was isolated from a man between 60 and 75 years old with colorectal cancer. Material for sequencing was PBMCs. The genes are TRBV3-1 (or the pseudogene TRBV3-2) and TRBJ1-3; possible D gene TRBD1, 6 bases. CDR3: CASSQAAGGGNTIYF. In DNA, the CDR3 is TGTGCCAGCAGCCAAGCCGCGGGGGGCGGAAACACCATATATTTT.